This entry lists 17 T cell receptor beta chains sequenced from one sample in a study of OX40 agonist ivuxolimab in advanced cancers. The method was immunoSEQ multiplex PCR; TCRdb's version includes in-frame clones alone and lacks a portion of them. The sample shows some 70,000 clones, roughly 84% of them seen only once. Source: CD4+ or CD8+ T cells sorted from blood, taken in a trial of the OX40 agonist ivuxolimab. These receptors were collected from an adult with an advanced solid tumor such as melanoma, head and neck, liver or kidney cancer.

The V gene is TRBV29-1, the J gene TRBJ2-7; perhaps TRBD2 as D (5 bases). The germline gives CDR1 SQVTM, CDR2 ANQGSEA. This CDR3 contains 13 residues. V was shortened by 6 bases and J by 2 bases, with 14 bases between the two germline ends. The CDR3 DNA reads as TGCAGCGTCCGAGTGAGCGGACCCTACGAGCAGTACTTC. Amino acids: CSVRVSGPYEQYF.

The chain recombines TRBV28 with TRBJ2-1, with 13 bases identical to TRBD2. The CDR3 runs to 15 residues. From germline, CDR1 is MDHEN and CDR2 SYDVKM. The V segment lost 6 bases and the J segment 7 bases; nucleotides outside the gene matches: 6. CDR3 nucleotide sequence: TGTGCCAGCAGAATAATGGGACTAGCGGGAAATGAGCAGTTCTTC. Translation: CASRIMGLAGNEQFF.

The chain links TRBV7-9 to TRBJ1-2, with D maybe TRBD1 (6 bases). Trimming cost V 5 bases and J 4 bases, with 14 bases left between them. Germline lookup yields CDR1 SEHNR and CDR2 FQNEAQ (reference sequence). This CDR3 contains 14 residues. CDR3 amino acids: CASSPRQAPYGYTF. Here the CDR3 DNA reads TGTGCCAGCAGCCCCCGACAGGCTCCCTATGGCTACACCTTC.

The rearrangement uses TRBV7-2 and TRBJ2-1; D may be TRBD2 (5 bases). Germline V gives CDR1 SGHTA, CDR2 FQGNSA. V was clipped by 3 bases and J by 8 bases, with 11 bases between them. The CDR3 is 13 amino acids. The CDR3 sequence is CASSFGVAYEQFF. The CDR3 nucleotides read TGTGCCAGCAGCTTCGGGGTCGCCTATGAGCAGTTCTTC.

The V call is TRBV28, the J call TRBJ1-1; D is unclear. The germline V gene encodes CDR1 MDHEN and CDR2 SYDVKM. V was cut by 11 bases and J by 1 base, with 11 bases left in between. This CDR3 is built from 12 residues. The CDR3 protein is CASVEENTEAFF. The CDR3 nucleotides read TGTGCCTCCGTAGAGGAGAACACTGAAGCTTTCTTT.

The V call is TRBV28, the J call TRBJ1-2, with 9 bases that match TRBD1. The CDR3 runs 15 residues. Trimming removed 11 bases from V and 3 bases from J; junction bases left unmatched: 13. The V gene's germline CDR1 is MDHEN and CDR2 SYDVKM. CDR3 nucleotide sequence: TGTGCCTCTGGGGGGTGGAGGACAGGGGACTATGGCTACACCTTC. It specifies CASGGWRTGDYGYTF.

This clone turned up a few times. Other DNA sequences from this sample encode an identical CDR3 as well. The chain is built from TRBV28 and TRBJ2-5, with 8 bases fitting TRBD2. J was trimmed by 2 bases and V by 6 bases; bases with no gene match: 8. The length of the CDR3 is 15 residues. Per germline, CDR1 MDHEN and CDR2 SYDVKM. CDR3 sequence reads: CASSLTGGGQETQYF. The CDR3 DNA is TGTGCCAGCAGCCTCACCGGGGGGGGACAAGAGACCCAGTACTTC.

CDR3 in amino acids: CASSFGQTQYGYTF. In nucleotides, the CDR3 is TGTGCCAGCAGCTTCGGACAGACCCAATATGGCTACACCTTC. V is TRBV5-6 and J is TRBJ1-2, with a weak D call TRBD1 (6 bases). The germline gives CDR1 SGHDT, CDR2 YYEEEE. V lost 2 bases to trimming and J lost 5 bases, with 13 bases between them. The CDR3 loop spans 14 amino acids.

The CDR3 nucleotides are TGCGCCAGCAGCTGGGACAGGGGGCGAACGGGGGCCAACGTCCTGACTTTC. This gives the protein CASSWDRGRTGANVLTF. The chain couples TRBV5-1 to TRBJ2-6, with 12 bases identical to TRBD1. J gave up 4 bases and V 3 bases, and 5 bases lay outside the gene matches. Germline V CDR1 and CDR2: SGHRS, YFSETQ. CDR3 size: 17 residues. Full variable domain (rest looked up from reference TRBV5-1 and TRBJ2-6): KAGVTQTPRYLIKTRGQQVTLSCSPISGHRSVSWYQQTPGQGLQFLFEYFSETQRNKGNFPGRFSGRQFSNSRSEMNVSTLELGDSALYLCASSWDRGRTGANVLTFGAGSRLTVL.

The rearrangement links TRBV6-5 to TRBJ2-7, with 11 nucleotides matching TRBD1. Germline-derived CDR1 and CDR2 are MNHEY and SVGAGI. J lost 6 bases, V lost 5 bases, and 9 bases had no gene match. The CDR3 contains 15 residues. CDR3 bases: TGTGCCAGCAGTACCGGGACAGGGGGGTCCGGCGAGCAGTACTTC. This codes for CASSTGTGGSGEQYF.

V is TRBV28 and J is TRBJ1-2, with unresolved D. V was trimmed by 5 bases and J by 3 bases, leaving 10 bases between them. This CDR3 contains 13 residues. CDR1 and CDR2 from the germline V gene are MDHEN and SYDVKM. DNA for the CDR3: TGTGCCAGCAGTGCCTACATGGACTATGGCTACACCTTC. As protein: CASSAYMDYGYTF.

V and J are TRBV5-6 and TRBJ2-2, with a weak D call TRBD2 (6 bases). The CDR3 is 17 amino acids. CDR1 and CDR2 from the germline V gene are SGHDT and YYEEEE. The V gene lost 0 bases and the J gene lost 0 bases, with 12 bases spanning the gap. CDR3 protein: CASSLVGGWSNTGELFF. In DNA form, the CDR3 reads TGTGCCAGCAGCTTGGTGGGAGGCTGGTCGAACACCGGGGAGCTGTTTTTT.

This clone was recorded once. The chain combines TRBV2 with TRBJ1-1, with 10 bases aligning to TRBD1. J was trimmed by 4 bases and V by 11 bases; bases with no gene match: 10. Germline assignment: CDR1 SNHLY and CDR2 FYNNEI. The CDR3 runs to 14 residues. This chain's CDR3 is CAVSPGQGGTEAFF. The DNA for the CDR3 is TGTGCCGTGTCTCCTGGACAGGGGGGCACTGAAGCTTTCTTT.

The chain links TRBV2 to TRBJ2-7; tentative D call: TRBD2 (6 bases). Trimming left V 3 bases short and J 4 bases short, with 10 bases between. The CDR3 is 13 amino acids. Germline V gene data show CDR1 as SNHLY and CDR2 as FYNNEI. The CDR3 DNA reads as TGTGCCAGCAGTGAGAGGCGGGGTTACGAGCAGTACTTC. It is translated as CASSERRGYEQYF. Complete variable domain (other parts from reference TRBV2 and TRBJ2-7): EPEVTQTPSHQVTQMGQEVILRCVPISNHLYFYWYRQILGQKVEFLVSFYNNEISEKSEIFDDQFSVERPDGSNFTLKIRSTKLEDSAMYFCASSERRGYEQYFGPGTRLTVT.

The chain has TRBV28 and TRBJ2-7; 9 nucleotides line up with TRBD2. This CDR3 spans 16 amino acids. V gave up 5 bases and J gave up 3 bases; unmatched junction bases: 11. Germline V gives CDR1 MDHEN, CDR2 SYDVKM. In nucleotides, the CDR3 is TGTGCCAGCAGTGCCACCCGGGGAGCGGGGGGCTACGAGCAGTACTTC. The encoded protein is CASSATRGAGGYEQYF.

The chain links TRBV5-4 to TRBJ2-7; 7 bases align to TRBD1. Germline V gene data show CDR1 as SGHNT and CDR2 as YYREEE (reference sequence). The V segment lost 5 bases and the J segment 5 bases; nucleotides outside the gene matches: 7. This CDR3 has 13 residues. CDR3 coding DNA: TGTGCCAGCAGAAAGACAGGGTTCAACGAGCAGTACTTC. It specifies CASRKTGFNEQYF.

This sequence joins TRBV5-1 and TRBJ2-1, with TRBD1 identical over 8 bases. CDR3 length equals 15 residues. From germline, CDR1 is SGHRS and CDR2 YFSETQ. The trim removed 0 bases at V and 4 bases at J, leaving 3 bases unmatched. CDR3 in DNA: TGCGCCAGCAGCTTGGAGGGACAGGAGTACAATGAGCAGTTCTTC. This gives the protein CASSLEGQEYNEQFF.